A selection of T cell receptor beta chains follows, all from one sample in a study of CD8 T cells in Susac syndrome. One entry per CDR3 protein results from TCRdb running MiXCR on the immunoSEQ multiplex PCR reads. The sample holds fewer than 350,000 distinct CDR3 sequences, around nine tenths seen once. Sequencing used CD8+ T cells from PBMCs. These receptors were collected from a human donor with multiple sclerosis. The CDR3 runs from the conserved cysteine through the conserved F or W.

V: TRBV6-6
J: TRBJ2-4
CDR3: CASSRNRDGKNIQYF

V: TRBV29-1
J: TRBJ2-7
CDR3: CSALGPDYF

V: TRBV11-2
J: TRBJ2-4
CDR3: CASSSGVLAKNIQYF

V: TRBV2
J: TRBJ2-3
CDR3: CASIARTDTQYF

V: TRBV2
J: TRBJ2-2
CDR3: CASSELFGSGVNTGELFF

V: TRBV7-2
J: TRBJ1-2
CDR3: CASSRTPSPNYGYTF

V: TRBV6-5
J: TRBJ1-1
CDR3: CASSYSLGALF

V: TRBV7-6
J: TRBJ2-7
CDR3: CASSLGGGWDYEQYF

V: TRBV5-1
J: TRBJ1-1
CDR3: CASSSRDDTEAFF

V: TRBV12-3/TRBV12-4
J: TRBJ1-5
CDR3: CASKRLGNQPQHF

V: TRBV6-2/TRBV6-3
J: TRBJ2-3
CDR3: CASSPRDLPTDTQYF

V: TRBV29-1
J: TRBJ2-7
CDR3: CSVPGTYEQYF

V: TRBV6-1
J: TRBJ1-1
CDR3: CAAWDRGGMNTEAFF

V: TRBV10-3
J: TRBJ2-1
CDR3: CAISPGYNQGDEQFF

V: TRBV19
J: TRBJ2-1
CDR3: CATSFTGGLSYNEQFF

V: TRBV5-4
J: TRBJ2-5
CDR3: CASSLPPEETQYF

V: TRBV6-1
J: TRBJ2-7
CDR3: CASSEDGTGSYEQYF

V: TRBV15
J: TRBJ2-3
CDR3: CATSRVDLRAPDTQYF

V: TRBV7-9
J: TRBJ1-4
CDR3: CASSFQSSDPMGGLFF

V: TRBV11-2
J: TRBJ2-5
CDR3: CASSRTPAQETQYF

V: TRBV19
J: TRBJ2-1
CDR3: CASSPIGGNEQFF

V: TRBV4-3
J: TRBJ2-7
CDR3: CASSRGQGDEQYF

V: TRBV29-1
J: TRBJ1-2
CDR3: CSVPPGEGSGYTF

V: TRBV11-2
J: TRBJ2-5
CDR3: CASSSEGPQETQYF

V: TRBV19
J: TRBJ1-6
CDR3: CASTLATGGNSPLHF

V: TRBV11-3
J: TRBJ2-1
CDR3: CASSSGFHNEQFF

V: TRBV11-2
J: TRBJ1-2
CDR3: CASSSSNPYGYTF

V: TRBV10-3
J: TRBJ2-3
CDR3: CAISPDRGEGTDTQYF

V: TRBV7-9
J: TRBJ2-5
CDR3: CASSKGPRGETQYF

V: TRBV19
J: TRBJ2-7
CDR3: CASSAAEYYEQYF

V: TRBV11-2
J: TRBJ2-1
CDR3: CASSRTTDNEQFF

V: TRBV7-2
J: TRBJ2-5
CDR3: CASLTDQETQYF

V: TRBV16
J: TRBJ2-1
CDR3: CASSQSNRGEQFF

V: TRBV20-1
J: TRBJ2-3
CDR3: CSARGGGGRRDTQYF

V: TRBV12-3/TRBV12-4
J: TRBJ2-1
CDR3: CASSKGLAGNNEQFF

V: TRBV29-1
J: TRBJ2-7
CDR3: CSVEGQGQEQYF

V: TRBV9
J: TRBJ2-1
CDR3: CASSLAGEGIEQFF

V: TRBV7-9
J: TRBJ1-2
CDR3: CASSLGGQINYGYTF

V: TRBV20-1
J: TRBJ2-2
CDR3: CSARETSGDTGELFF

V: TRBV6-2/TRBV6-3
J: TRBJ2-5
CDR3: CASSYGSERGLQETQYF

V: TRBV5-4
J: TRBJ2-1
CDR3: CASSSGTSNEQFF

V: TRBV7-8
J: TRBJ2-2
CDR3: CASSFGRLAGGELFF

V: TRBV4-3
J: TRBJ2-1
CDR3: CASSQVGLAEYNEQFF

V: TRBV12-3/TRBV12-4
J: TRBJ2-5
CDR3: CASRGDRAMGETQYF

V: TRBV4-3
J: TRBJ1-6
CDR3: CASSQDSVNSPLHF

V: TRBV7-9
J: TRBJ2-5
CDR3: CASSVVVGVQYF

V: TRBV21-1
J: TRBJ2-5
CDR3: CASSKIGVAQEMETQYF

V: TRBV6-1
J: TRBJ1-5
CDR3: CASRSNSNQPQHF

V: TRBV27
J: TRBJ2-5
CDR3: CASSLTGWGQETQYF

V: TRBV6-2/TRBV6-3
J: TRBJ2-7
CDR3: CASSTKPDGGDEQYF

V: TRBV27
J: TRBJ2-3
CDR3: CASSPGTSGIADTQYF

V: TRBV11-1
J: TRBJ2-1
CDR3: CASSPQQRVWDEQFF